The T cell receptor beta chain under discussion was sequenced for a study of cytomegalovirus exposure and HLA in healthy donors. Overall study findings and caveats: Common viral pathogens seemed to be connected with several of the most significant clusters, according to a later analysis. According to reports, the classifier identified cytomegalovirus status with high specificity and sensitivity. Presence/absence analyses assumed roughly uniform sequencing depth across donors, which may not hold.

This PCR relied on a set of 60 Vbeta primers and 13 Jbeta primers. Profiling relied on immunoSEQ multiplex PCR, and the TCRdb table lists in-frame clones only, not all of them. The data hold roughly 150,000 clones, with 76% observed a single time. Germline V gene sequence: CDR1 SQVTM, CDR2 ANQGSEA. The CDR3 runs to 13 residues. V was clipped by 7 bases and J by 4 bases; unmatched bases: 7. At sampling all donors were nominally healthy, likely with unrecorded immune exposures. Of note for this clone: The antigen is not known.

Source material: PBMCs. This chain connects TRBV29-1 to TRBJ1-5, with 7 bases lining up with TRBD1. This receptor was taken from a male donor in good health and CMV-seronegative. The CDR3 DNA follows: TGCAGCGCCGGGACAGAGCATAATCAGCCCCAGCATTTT. Encoded protein: CSAGTEHNQPQHF.